The 3 T cell receptor beta chains listed next were all sequenced from one sample in a study of blood T cells in healthy people across ages. A second PCR of 7 to 11 cycles used a sample-barcoded 5' primer and a J-beta primer mix. TCRdb reanalysed the 5' RACE reads using MiXCR and keeps one entry per CDR3 protein. This sample has some 760,000 distinct CDR3 sequences; 20% to 30% occur once, and the top ten carry roughly 9%. A further study also used this sample, focusing on T cells of mothers and their children.

Sequences were obtained from blood. Receptor source: a boy between 10 and 17 years old in good health.

The chain joins TRBV4-3 to TRBJ2-7; 7 bases are a match to TRBD2. The V gene end was trimmed by 2 bases and the J gene end by 0 bases; junction bases not matched to a gene: 4. The CDR3 consists of 15 residues. The germline gives CDR1 LGHNA, CDR2 YSLEER. The DNA for the CDR3 is TGCGCCAGCAGCCAAAATAGCGGGTCCTCCTACGAGCAGTACTTC. This translates into CASSQNSGSSYEQYF.

This clonotype has just a few counts. The gene calls are TRBV5-6 and TRBJ2-2; TRBD2 matches at 7 bases. J gave up 3 bases and V 1 base, and 3 bases lay outside the gene matches. CDR3 length: 15 residues. CDR1 and CDR2 from the germline V gene are SGHDT and YYEEEE. The CDR3 sequence: CASSLTSVYTGELFF. CDR3 sequence (DNA): TGTGCCAGCAGCTTGACTAGCGTATACACCGGGGAGCTGTTTTTT.

The chain couples TRBV7-2 to TRBJ1-3; 7 nucleotides agree with TRBD1. V was clipped by 5 bases and J by 3 bases; unmatched bases: 10. In germline, CDR1 is SGHTA, CDR2 FQGNSA. The CDR3 has 16 amino acids. The CDR3 DNA reads TGTGCCAGCAGCGACCGACAGGGCTGGGGTGGAAACACCATATATTTT. This encodes CASSDRQGWGGNTIYF.